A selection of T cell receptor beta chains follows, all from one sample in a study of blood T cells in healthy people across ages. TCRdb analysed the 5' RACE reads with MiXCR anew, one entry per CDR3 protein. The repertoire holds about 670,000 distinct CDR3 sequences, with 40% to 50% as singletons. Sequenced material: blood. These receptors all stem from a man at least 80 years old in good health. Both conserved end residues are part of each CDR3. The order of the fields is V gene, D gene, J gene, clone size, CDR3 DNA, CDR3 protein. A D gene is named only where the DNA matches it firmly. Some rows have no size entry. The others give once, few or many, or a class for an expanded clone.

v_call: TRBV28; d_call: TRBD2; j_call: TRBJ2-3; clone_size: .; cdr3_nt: TGTGCCAGCATCAGCGGGGGGAACACAGATACGCAGTATTTT; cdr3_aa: CASISGGNTDTQYF
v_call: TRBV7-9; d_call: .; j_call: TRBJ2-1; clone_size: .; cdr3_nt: TGTGCCAGCAGCTTAGCTGCAGGCAAGTTCTTC; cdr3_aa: CASSLAAGKFF
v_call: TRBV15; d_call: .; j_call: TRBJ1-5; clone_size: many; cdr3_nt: TGTGCCACCAGCAGTTGGGGCAGGGGAAGTCAGCCCCAGCATTTT; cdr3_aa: CATSSWGRGSQPQHF
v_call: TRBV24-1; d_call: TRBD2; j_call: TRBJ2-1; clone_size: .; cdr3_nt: TGTGCCACCAGTGAAACGGGACTAGCCTACAATGAGCGGTTCTTC; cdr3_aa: CATSETGLAYNERFF
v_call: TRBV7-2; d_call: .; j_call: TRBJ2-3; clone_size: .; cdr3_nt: TGTGCCAACAGCTTAGGGCGTACGCAGTATTTT; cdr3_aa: CANSLGRTQYF
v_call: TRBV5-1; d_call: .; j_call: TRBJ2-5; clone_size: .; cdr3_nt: TGCGCCAGCAGCTTGCAGGTTTCCCAAGAGACCCAGTACTTC; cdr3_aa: CASSLQVSQETQYF
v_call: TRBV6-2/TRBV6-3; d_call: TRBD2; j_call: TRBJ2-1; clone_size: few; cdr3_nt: TGTGCCAGCTGCCCAGACCGTTCAGCGGGGGGCCCTGAGCAGTTCTTC; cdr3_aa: CASCPDRSAGGPEQFF
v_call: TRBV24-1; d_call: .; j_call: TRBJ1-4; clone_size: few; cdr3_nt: TGTGCCACCAGTGTCGGGTTTGCTAATGAAAAACTGTTTTTT; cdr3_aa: CATSVGFANEKLFF
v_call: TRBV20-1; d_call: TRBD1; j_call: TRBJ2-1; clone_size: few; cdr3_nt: TGCAGTGCAACCGGGACAGGGCTGCATAATGAGCAGTTCTTC; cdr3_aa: CSATGTGLHNEQFF
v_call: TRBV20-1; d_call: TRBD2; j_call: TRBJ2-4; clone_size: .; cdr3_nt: TGCGGGGGGGAAGAGGAAGCCAAAAACATTCAGTACTTC; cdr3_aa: CGGEEEAKNIQYF
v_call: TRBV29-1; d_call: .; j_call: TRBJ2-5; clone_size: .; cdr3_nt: TGCAGCGTTGAGAACAATCGCAGAGAGACCCAGTACTTC; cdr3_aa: CSVENNRRETQYF
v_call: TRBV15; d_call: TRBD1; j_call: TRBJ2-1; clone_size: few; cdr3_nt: TGTGCCACCAGCAGAGTTACAGGGGAGTACAATGAGCAGTTCTTC; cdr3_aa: CATSRVTGEYNEQFF
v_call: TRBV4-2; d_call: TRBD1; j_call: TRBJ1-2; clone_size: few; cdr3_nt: TGTGCCAGCAGCGGCCAGGACAGGGGAGGCCGGGGCTACACCTTC; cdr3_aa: CASSGQDRGGRGYTF
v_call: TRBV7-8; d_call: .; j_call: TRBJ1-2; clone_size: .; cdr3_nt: TGTGCCAGCAGCTTATCGGACAGTCCCAACTATGGCTACACCTTC; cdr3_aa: CASSLSDSPNYGYTF
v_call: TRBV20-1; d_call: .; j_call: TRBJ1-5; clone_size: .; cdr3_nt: TGCAGTGCTAGTTGCGACGGTCGGGATAATCAGCCCCAGCATTTT; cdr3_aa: CSASCDGRDNQPQHF
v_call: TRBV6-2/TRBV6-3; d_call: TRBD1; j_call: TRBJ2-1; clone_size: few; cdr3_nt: TGTGCCAGCAGTTTCGGGACAGGGCTCTCGTTCTTC; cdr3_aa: CASSFGTGLSFF
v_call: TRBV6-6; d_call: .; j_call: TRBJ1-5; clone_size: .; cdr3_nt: TGTGCCAGCAGTTATAACGGGGATCAGCCCCAGCATTTT; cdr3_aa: CASSYNGDQPQHF